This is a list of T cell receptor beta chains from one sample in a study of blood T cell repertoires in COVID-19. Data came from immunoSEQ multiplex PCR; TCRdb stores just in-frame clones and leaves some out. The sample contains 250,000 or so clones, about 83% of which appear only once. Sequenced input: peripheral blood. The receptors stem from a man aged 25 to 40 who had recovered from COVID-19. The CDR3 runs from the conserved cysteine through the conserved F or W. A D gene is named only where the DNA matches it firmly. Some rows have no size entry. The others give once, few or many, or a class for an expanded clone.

TGTGCCAGCAGCCTGACTCGTCCAGGGGAAAAACTGTTTTTT CASSLTRPGEKLFF . TRBJ1-4 14 . TRBV28
TGTGCCAGCAGTTTATTATCAGGGGTGGGGGAAAAACTGTTTTTT CASSLLSGVGEKLFF . TRBJ1-4 15 . TRBV27
TGTGCCAGTAACACGGGGGTAGCCAAAAACATTCAGTACTTC CASNTGVAKNIQYF . TRBJ2-4 14 . TRBV19
TGTGCCAGCTCACCTCGTTCCGACGGCGGCTATGGCTACACCTTC CASSPRSDGGYGYTF . TRBJ1-2 15 . TRBV18
TGTGCCAGCAGCCAAGATAGAGTGACCCAGTACTTC CASSQDRVTQYF . TRBJ2-5 12 . TRBV14
TGTGCCAGCAGTTCTGCGACGACTGTGGAGCAGTACTTC CASSSATTVEQYF . TRBJ2-7 13 . TRBV12-3/TRBV12-4
TGTGCCAGCAGTTACTATGAGACAGCGACCCAGTACTTC CASSYYETATQYF . TRBJ2-5 13 . TRBV6-5
TGTGCCAGCTCGCTATCGACAGGGTACGAGCAGTACTTC CASSLSTGYEQYF TRBD1 TRBJ2-7 13 . TRBV18
TGTGCCAGCAGTGAATATATAGGTAGGGACAGGGGAACAGATACGCAGTATTTT CASSEYIGRDRGTDTQYF TRBD1 TRBJ2-3 18 . TRBV25-1
TGTGCCAGCAGCTGGGAGGCCGGGGAGCTGTTTTTT CASSWEAGELFF . TRBJ2-2 12 . TRBV11-2
TGCGCCAGCAGCTTCGGTCAGGGGGCGGGTGAGCAGTACTTC CASSFGQGAGEQYF TRBD1 TRBJ2-7 14 few TRBV5-1
TGTGCCAGCAGTTATGGGCTTTCAAATTCACCCCTCCACTTT CASSYGLSNSPLHF . TRBJ1-6 14 few TRBV6-2/TRBV6-3
TGCGCCAGCAGCTTGCGTGGACAGGGCTATGAAAAACTGTTTTTT CASSLRGQGYEKLFF TRBD1 TRBJ1-4 15 . TRBV5-1
TGTGCCAGCAGTGGAGACAGTAACTATGGCTACACCTTC CASSGDSNYGYTF . TRBJ1-2 13 . TRBV2
TGCGCCAGCAGCCAGCAGGGTCGGGCGGGGGGCTCCCAAGAGACCCAGTACTTC CASSQQGRAGGSQETQYF TRBD2 TRBJ2-5 18 . TRBV4-1
TGTGCCAGTAGTATTCCCGGGGCCGGGGGGACCCAGTACTTC CASSIPGAGGTQYF . TRBJ2-5 14 . TRBV19
TGTGCCAGCAGCTTAAACAACCTAGGGGGCAATCAGCCCCAGCATTTT CASSLNNLGGNQPQHF . TRBJ1-5 16 . TRBV7-2
TGTGCCAGCAGTAGAGGGTTAGCTCAGCCCCAGCATTTT CASSRGLAQPQHF . TRBJ1-5 13 . TRBV6-5
TGCGCCAGCAGCCAACCACTCGGCGAGCAGTACTTC CASSQPLGEQYF . TRBJ2-7 12 . TRBV4-1
TGTGCCAGCAGCTCCCCGGGGGAGACCCAGTACTTC CASSSPGETQYF . TRBJ2-5 12 . TRBV28
TGTGCCAGTCGTTTGGGGCGCGGCACTGAAGCTTTCTTT CASRLGRGTEAFF . TRBJ1-1 13 . TRBV19
TGTGCCAGCAGCCACAACAGGGGCGAGACCCAGTACTTC CASSHNRGETQYF TRBD1 TRBJ2-5 13 . TRBV14
TGCGCCAGCACCCGCCTAGCGGGGAACCTCCGGGACGAGCAGTACTTC CASTRLAGNLRDEQYF TRBD2 TRBJ2-7 16 . TRBV4-1
TGTGCCAGCAGCCCCGGACAGGGGGCTAACTATGGCTACACCTTC CASSPGQGANYGYTF TRBD1 TRBJ1-2 15 once TRBV5-4
TGCAGCGTTCTAGCGGGGGGTGAAACCGGGGAGCTGTTTTTT CSVLAGGETGELFF TRBD2 TRBJ2-2 14 . TRBV29-1
TGCGCCAGCAGTCACACGGAGAACGCCGTAACTGACGAGCAGTACTTC CASSHTENAVTDEQYF . TRBJ2-7 16 few TRBV4-1